The clone carrying this T cell receptor (beta chain) was seen only a few times. TCRdb independently ran MiXCR on the 5' RACE reads; one entry per CDR3 protein. Among hundreds of thousands of distinct CDR3 sequences listed, roughly 4.3% were seen once. This sample is drawn from a study of T cells after yellow fever vaccination. CDR3 size: 17 residues. Trimming took off 3 bases at V and 0 bases at J, with 18 bases between the two ends. The germline V gene has CDR1 LGHNA and CDR2 YSLEER. The source is a man between 18 and 35 years old who received the YFV17D yellow fever vaccine. The material was PBMCs, obtained 5 days after the yellow fever booster vaccination. This chain uses TRBV4-3 with TRBJ2-7, with D perhaps TRBD1 (6 bases). DNA for the CDR3: TGCGCCAGCAGCCAGGGGTCAGGGGCGACTCTCTCCTACGAGCAGTACTTC. This encodes CASSQGSGATLSYEQYF.